The 18 T cell receptor beta chains listed next were all sequenced from one sample in a study of shared clonotypes between healthy human individuals. CD45RO-negative, CCR7-positively selected cells formed the naive CD8 fraction, excluding terminally differentiated effector memory CD45RA+ cells. Clones were sequenced by immunoSEQ multiplex PCR, and TCRdb holds only the in-frame ones, with some missing. The table includes some 2 million clones, over 85% detected once. The specimen sequenced was naive CD8+ T cells sorted from blood. These receptors were obtained from a man aged 18 to 30 in good health.

This chain joins TRBV29-1 and TRBJ1-1; the D is unclear. The CDR3 totals 13 residues. Trimming removed 2 bases from V and 3 bases from J, with 10 bases in between. Germline CDR1 and CDR2: SQVTM and ANQGSEA. The CDR3 loop reads CSVEMGGYTEAFF. CDR3 bases: TGCAGCGTTGAAATGGGCGGATACACTGAAGCTTTCTTT.

The rearrangement uses TRBV9 and TRBJ1-1, with D uncertain. Trimming cost V 7 bases and J 0 bases, with 16 bases left between them. CDR1 is SGDLS and CDR2 is YYNGEE in the germline V gene. The CDR3 has 15 residues. This CDR3 is CASVYLPNMNTEAFF. The CDR3 nucleotides read TGTGCCAGCGTTTACCTACCCAACATGAACACTGAAGCTTTCTTT.

As for this clone: The same CDR3 is also encoded by other DNA sequences in this sample. The chain joins TRBV19 to TRBJ2-7; D is perhaps TRBD1 or TRBD2 (5 bases each). The V gene's germline CDR1 is LNHDA and CDR2 SQIVND (reference sequence). Trimming stripped 5 bases from V and 2 bases from J, with 10 bases between. This CDR3 comprises 13 residues. The CDR3 DNA reads TGTGCCAGTAGTCCGGGACCGACCTACGAGCAGTACTTC. Its protein product is CASSPGPTYEQYF.

The chain combines TRBV10-1 with TRBJ2-3; no definite D call. This CDR3 is built from 13 residues. The V end was cut by 3 bases, the J end by 2 bases, with 6 bases between. The germline V gene has CDR1 WNHNN and CDR2 SYGVQD (reference sequence). CDR3 loop: CASSDGITDTQYF. The CDR3 coding sequence is TGCGCCAGCAGTGATGGGATCACAGATACGCAGTATTTT.

To note about this clone: This same CDR3 is encoded by further DNA sequences in the sample. This chain's CDR3 is CATSRDRGVGQPQHF. CDR3 coding DNA: TGTGCCACCAGCAGAGACAGGGGAGTGGGTCAGCCCCAGCATTTT. The chain recombines TRBV15 with TRBJ1-5, with D possibly matching TRBD1 (6 bases). Germline CDR1 reads LNHNV; CDR2 reads YYDKDF (reference sequence). CDR3 length equals 15 residues. The germline V and J ends were trimmed by 0 bases and 6 bases, with 12 bases remaining between them.

The chain couples TRBV5-4 to TRBJ2-5; TRBD2 aligns across 10 bases. The germline V gene encodes CDR1 SGHNT and CDR2 YYREEE (reference sequence). V lost 4 bases and J lost 5; bases outside the gene matches: 2. This CDR3 has 13 amino acids. The CDR3: CASSVTSGETQYF. In DNA, the CDR3 is TGTGCCAGCAGCGTGACTAGCGGGGAGACCCAGTACTTC.

V usage is TRBV6-5 and J usage is TRBJ2-1; D remains unclear. The CDR3 extends over 15 amino acids. Per germline, CDR1 MNHEY and CDR2 SVGAGI. Trimming removed 2 bases from V and 1 base from J, with 9 bases in between. The CDR3 sequence is CASSYGQWSYNEQFF. CDR3 bases: TGTGCCAGCAGTTACGGGCAGTGGTCCTACAATGAGCAGTTCTTC.

The chain links TRBV5-4 to TRBJ1-3; D gene unclear. Trimming pared 5 bases from V and 0 bases from J, leaving 12 bases between. This CDR3 comprises 15 residues. CDR1 and CDR2 (germline): SGHNT, YYREEE (reference sequence). In DNA form, the CDR3 reads TGTGCCAGCAGGGACGGACCTAGCTCTGGAAACACCATATATTTT. Residues: CASRDGPSSGNTIYF.

The J gene is TRBJ2-1, the V gene TRBV7-9, with a weak D call TRBD2 (6 bases). This CDR3 has 17 residues. V lost 3 bases and J lost 0, with 15 bases in between. Germline lookup yields CDR1 SEHNR and CDR2 FQNEAQ (reference sequence). The CDR3 bases are TGTGCCAGCAGCTTTCCCCGCGGGGATTTCTCCTACAATGAGCAGTTCTTC. Residues: CASSFPRGDFSYNEQFF.

The J gene is TRBJ1-2, the V gene TRBV29-1; D uncertain. Germline values: CDR1 SQVTM, CDR2 ANQGSEA. CDR3 length equals 14 residues. Trimming left V 3 bases short and J 8 bases short, with 19 bases between. The CDR3 DNA is TGCAGCGTTGATGCAGAACGTTCTACCGGGGGCTACACCTTC. Residues: CSVDAERSTGGYTF.

The chain employs TRBV5-6 and TRBJ1-4; D not resolved. The CDR3 is made up of 16 amino acids. Germline V gene data show CDR1 as SGHDT and CDR2 as YYEEEE. Trimming shortened V by 1 base and J by 6 bases, and 16 bases separated the two germline ends. DNA of the CDR3: TGTGCCAGCAGCTTGTTAAATCGCCTCAATGATGAAAAACTGTTTTTT. Amino acids: CASSLLNRLNDEKLFF.

A single count supports this clone. V usage is TRBV7-9 and J usage is TRBJ1-2; perhaps TRBD1 as D (5 bases). V was cut by 0 bases and J by 8 bases, with 19 bases left in between. Germline V lookup: CDR1 SEHNR, CDR2 FQNEAQ (reference sequence). The CDR3 sequence is 16 residues long. The CDR3 DNA reads TGTGCCAGCAGCTTAGCGCTTGAGGGGCCCTCCGGAGGCTACACCTTC. It translates to CASSLALEGPSGGYTF.

The V call is TRBV29-1, the J call TRBJ2-1; tentative D call: TRBD1 (6 bases). V lost 7 bases and J lost 4, with 17 bases in between. CDR1 and CDR2 (germline): SQVTM, ANQGSEA. This CDR3 has 14 residues. CDR3 in amino acids: CSAPHEQGYNEQFF. The DNA for the CDR3 is TGCAGCGCCCCCCACGAACAGGGTTACAATGAGCAGTTCTTC.

This chain connects TRBV9 to TRBJ2-1; D might be TRBD1 (6 bases). The CDR3 extends over 15 amino acids. Trimming took 0 bases from V and 6 from J, leaving 13 bases between them. Germline lookup yields CDR1 SGDLS and CDR2 YYNGEE. Here the CDR3 reads CASSVEGVAINEQFF. The CDR3 bases are TGTGCCAGCAGCGTAGAGGGGGTAGCGATCAATGAGCAGTTCTTC.

The chain carries TRBV30 and TRBJ1-1, with 7 nucleotides matching TRBD1. V shed 5 bases and J 6 bases; nucleotides not matched to a gene: 12. The CDR3 contains 14 residues. CDR1 is GTSNPN, CDR2 SVGIG, per germline (reference sequence). CDR3 DNA: TGTGCCTGGGGCCAGACAGGGTGGTCCTCTGAAGCTTTCTTT. Its translation: CAWGQTGWSSEAFF.

The J gene is TRBJ1-1, the V gene TRBV9, with TRBD1 as a possible D gene (6 bases). Trimming took off 1 base at V and 4 bases at J, with 8 bases between the two ends. CDR1 and CDR2 from the germline V gene are SGDLS and YYNGEE. The length of the CDR3 is 13 residues. The CDR3 sequence is CASSVLDSTEAFF. The CDR3 nucleotides read TGTGCCAGCAGCGTACTGGACAGCACTGAAGCTTTCTTT.

On this clone itself: This specimen includes other DNA sequences encoding the same CDR3. V and J are TRBV15 and TRBJ2-7, with a tentative D call TRBD2 (5 bases). This CDR3 spans 15 amino acids. V was cut by 0 bases and J by 1 base, with 10 bases left in between. Per the germline V gene, CDR1 is LNHNV and CDR2 is YYDKDF (reference sequence). The CDR3 spells CATSREPGGSYEQYF. CDR3 DNA: TGTGCCACCAGCAGAGAGCCGGGCGGGTCCTACGAGCAGTACTTC.

This rearrangement joins TRBV4-1 to TRBJ2-1; D is ambiguous. V lost 0 bases and J 8 bases, leaving 11 bases between the germline ends. This CDR3 comprises 14 residues. Germline CDR1 MGHRA, CDR2 YSYEKL. The CDR3 reads CASSQEAAFYEQFF. DNA of the CDR3: TGCGCCAGCAGCCAAGAGGCGGCTTTTTATGAGCAGTTCTTC.